Listed here is a single T cell receptor beta chain. These data are taken from a study of blood T cell repertoires in COVID-19. Participants' reported clinical history set cohort assignment. For recovered donors of Cohort 3, there were two negative PCRs, clearance, or symptom resolution. Clones were sequenced by immunoSEQ multiplex PCR, and TCRdb holds only the in-frame ones, with some missing. The data show a few hundred thousand clones, roughly 87% seen once. The sequenced sample was PBMCs or T cells enriched from blood (not recorded which). The sequence came from a woman in her 40s who had recovered from COVID-19.

The CDR3 region is CASSFFGGGVEQFF. The CDR3, as DNA: TGTGCCAGCAGTTTTTTTGGGGGAGGAGTTGAGCAGTTCTTC. This chain joins TRBV28 and TRBJ2-1; D possibly corresponds to TRBD2 (6 bases). Trimming shortened V by 3 bases and J by 9 bases, and 15 bases separated the two germline ends. The germline V gene has CDR1 MDHEN and CDR2 SYDVKM. This CDR3 comprises 14 residues.